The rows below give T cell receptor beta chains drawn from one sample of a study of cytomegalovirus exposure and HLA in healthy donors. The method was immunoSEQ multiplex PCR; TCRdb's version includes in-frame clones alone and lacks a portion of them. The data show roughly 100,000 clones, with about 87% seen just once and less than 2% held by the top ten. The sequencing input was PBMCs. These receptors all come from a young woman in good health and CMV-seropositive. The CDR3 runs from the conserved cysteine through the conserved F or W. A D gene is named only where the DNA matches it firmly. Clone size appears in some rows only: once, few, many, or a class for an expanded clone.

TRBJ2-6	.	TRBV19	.	TGTGCCAGTAGTATTGAGAGGGCTGGGGCCAACGTCCTGACTTTC	CASSIERAGANVLTF
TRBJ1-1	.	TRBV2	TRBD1	TGTGCCAGCAGTGAACAGGGACAGTCGAACACTGAAGCTTTCTTT	CASSEQGQSNTEAFF
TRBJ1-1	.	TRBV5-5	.	TGTGCCAGCAGCACGCGGGTCTCCGGCACTGAAGCTTTCTTT	CASSTRVSGTEAFF
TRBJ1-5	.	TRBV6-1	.	TGTGCCAGCCGTGACTGGAGGGGTCAGAATCAGCCCCAGCATTTT	CASRDWRGQNQPQHF
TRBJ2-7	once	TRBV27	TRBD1	TGTGCCAGCAGTCCCAGGGGGCCTCCGGCCTACGAGCAGTACTTC	CASSPRGPPAYEQYF
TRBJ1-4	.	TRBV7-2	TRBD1	TGTGCCAGCAGCTCGGACAGGGGTGATGAAAAACTGTTTTTT	CASSSDRGDEKLFF
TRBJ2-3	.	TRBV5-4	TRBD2	TGTGCCAGCAGCTTGCAGCGGGGGGGGCAGGATACGCAGTATTTT	CASSLQRGGQDTQYF
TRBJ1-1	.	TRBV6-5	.	TGTGCCAGCAGCTACGCCCTGGGGGGAATGAACACTGAAGCTTTCTTT	CASSYALGGMNTEAFF
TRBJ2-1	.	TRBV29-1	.	TGCAGCGTTGAAATGCTGCAGGCCTACAATGAGCAGTTCTTC	CSVEMLQAYNEQFF
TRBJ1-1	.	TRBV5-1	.	TGCGCCAGCACCAACGCCCGGGGGAGAAACACTGAAGCTTTCTTT	CASTNARGRNTEAFF
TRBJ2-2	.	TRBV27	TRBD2	TGTGCCAGCAGTTCCCACTTCCGACTAGCGGGGGGGCCGACGAACACCGGGGAGCTGTTTTTT	CASSSHFRLAGGPTNTGELFF
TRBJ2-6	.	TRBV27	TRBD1	TGTGCCAGCAGCCCATCGACAGGGACTGGGGCCAACGTCCTGACTTTC	CASSPSTGTGANVLTF
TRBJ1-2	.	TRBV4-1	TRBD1	TGCGCCAGCAGCTATAAGAGGGGACAGGGCAGAGACTACTATGGCTACACCTTC	CASSYKRGQGRDYYGYTF
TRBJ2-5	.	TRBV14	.	TGTGCCAGCAGCCCCACAACGGGGACCCAGTACTTC	CASSPTTGTQYF
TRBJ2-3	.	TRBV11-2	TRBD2	TGTGCCAGCAGCTTAGGGCGGGGGGGCCCTAAAGGGGATACGCAGTATTTT	CASSLGRGGPKGDTQYF
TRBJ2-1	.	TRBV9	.	TGTGCCAGCAGCGTGTTCGGGACACCCGTCAATGAGCAGTTCTTC	CASSVFGTPVNEQFF
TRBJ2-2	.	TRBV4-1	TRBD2	TGCGCCAGCAGCCAAGTCCCAGCGGGGGGCGGGGACGGGGAGCTGTTTTTT	CASSQVPAGGGDGELFF
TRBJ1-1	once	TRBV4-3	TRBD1	TGCGCCAGCAGCCGTCACAGGGGTGGCACTGAAGCTTTCTTT	CASSRHRGGTEAFF
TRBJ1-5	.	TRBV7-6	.	TGTGCCAGCAGCCAACGTGGGGACATTCAGCCCCAGCATTTT	CASSQRGDIQPQHF
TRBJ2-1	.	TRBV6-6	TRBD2	TGTGCCAGCAGGAGGACTAGCGGGGACAATGAGCAGTTCTTC	CASRRTSGDNEQFF
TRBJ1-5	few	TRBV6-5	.	TGTGCCAGCAGTGGGCTAGCTGATCAGCCCCAGCATTTT	CASSGLADQPQHF
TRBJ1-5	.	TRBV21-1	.	TGTGCCAGCAGCCTGCCGGGACACCCTAGCAATCAGCCCCAGCATTTT	CASSLPGHPSNQPQHF
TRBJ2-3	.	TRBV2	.	TGTGCCAACACCGGTTTGGGGCGAGGCACAGATACGCAGTATTTT	CANTGLGRGTDTQYF
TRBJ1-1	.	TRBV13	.	TGTGCCAGCAGCTCTTGGACGGGGGGGCACACTGAAGCTTTCTTT	CASSSWTGGHTEAFF
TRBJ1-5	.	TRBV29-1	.	TGCAGCGTTGCGGGGAACAATCAGCCCCAGCATTTT	CSVAGNNQPQHF
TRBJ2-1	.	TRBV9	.	TGTGCCAGCAGCGTAGTAATCGACAATGAGCAGTTCTTC	CASSVVIDNEQFF
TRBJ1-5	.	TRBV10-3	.	TGTGCCATCAGTGAGTCAGGGGGGGCCAGAGGAAGAAGCAATCAGCCCCAGCATTTT	CAISESGGARGRSNQPQHF
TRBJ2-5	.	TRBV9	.	TGTGCCAGCAGCGTAGCTACGGGGTGGCAGCAAGAGACCCAGTACTTC	CASSVATGWQQETQYF
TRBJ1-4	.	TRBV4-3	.	TGCGCCAGCAGCCAAGAGGGAGGGCTGGCGGGAGAAAAACTGTTTTTT	CASSQEGGLAGEKLFF
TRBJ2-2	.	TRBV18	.	TGTGCCAGCTCACCCCAGGGGCCGGTGCCCGGGGAGCTGTTTTTT	CASSPQGPVPGELFF
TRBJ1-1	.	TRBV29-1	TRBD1	TGCAGCGTTGGGGACAGGGCGAGCACTGAAGCTTTCTTT	CSVGDRASTEAFF
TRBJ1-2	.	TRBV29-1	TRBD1	TGCAGCGTTGATCATGGGACAGGTGGCTACACCTTC	CSVDHGTGGYTF
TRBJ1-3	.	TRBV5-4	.	TGTGCCAGCAGCCATTGGGAGGCACCTGGAAACACCATATATTTT	CASSHWEAPGNTIYF
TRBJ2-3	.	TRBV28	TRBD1	TGTGCCAGCTACGAGGCACAGGGGGTATATACGCAGTATTTT	CASYEAQGVYTQYF
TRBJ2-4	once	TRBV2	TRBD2	TGTGCCAGCAGTCCCGGGACTAGTTATAACAAAAACATTCAGTACTTC	CASSPGTSYNKNIQYF
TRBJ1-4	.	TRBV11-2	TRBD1	TGTGCCAGCAGCTTAATATCGGGACAGGGTCCTAATGAAAAACTGTTTTTT	CASSLISGQGPNEKLFF
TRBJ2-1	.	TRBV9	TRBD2	TGTGCCAGCAGCGGTAGCGGGGGGGCCGGAGATGAGCAGTTCTTC	CASSGSGGAGDEQFF
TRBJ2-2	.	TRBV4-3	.	TGCGCCAGCAGCCAAGCCCCCGGGGTCTTCGTTACCGGGGAGCTGTTTTTT	CASSQAPGVFVTGELFF
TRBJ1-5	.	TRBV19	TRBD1	TGTGCCAGTAGTATTAGGGACAGCACTAATCAGCCCCAGCATTTT	CASSIRDSTNQPQHF
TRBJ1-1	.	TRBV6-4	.	TGTGCCAGCAGTGAAAACGAGGGCACTGAAGCTTTCTTT	CASSENEGTEAFF
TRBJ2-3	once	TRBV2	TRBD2	TGTGCCAGCAGTGATGGGACTAGCGGGGGGGGCACAGATACGCAGTATTTT	CASSDGTSGGGTDTQYF
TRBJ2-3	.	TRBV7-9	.	TGTGCCAGCAGCTTGGAACTAGCTGCGGGAATTAGCACAGATACGCAGTATTTT	CASSLELAAGISTDTQYF
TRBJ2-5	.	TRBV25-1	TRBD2	TGTGCCAGCAGCTCTAGCGGGGGTACGGAGACCCAGTACTTC	CASSSSGGTETQYF
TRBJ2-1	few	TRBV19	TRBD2	TGTGCCAGTAGTCCCAGCGGGGGGGCTTATGAGCAGTTCTTC	CASSPSGGAYEQFF
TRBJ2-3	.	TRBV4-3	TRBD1	TGCGCCAGCAGCCCTAAGGGGCAGGGGGCATGGGATACGCAGTATTTT	CASSPKGQGAWDTQYF
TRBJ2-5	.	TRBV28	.	TGTGCCAGCAGTTTTACAGGGTGGTACCAAGAGACCCAGTACTTC	CASSFTGWYQETQYF
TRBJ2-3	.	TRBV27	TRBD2	TGTGCCAGCAGTATAGCGGGGAGCACAGATACGCAGTATTTT	CASSIAGSTDTQYF
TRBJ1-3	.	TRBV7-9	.	TGTGCCAGCAGCTTAGAGGTTGTTACTCAAGAGGACTCTGGAAACACCATATATTTT	CASSLEVVTQEDSGNTIYF
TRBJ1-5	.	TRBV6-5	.	TGTGCCAGCAGTTACTCCCGCGGGGATCAGCCCCAGCATTTT	CASSYSRGDQPQHF
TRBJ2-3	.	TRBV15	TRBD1	TGTGCCACCCGGTCCGGGACAGGGGAAACAGATACGCAGTATTTT	CATRSGTGETDTQYF
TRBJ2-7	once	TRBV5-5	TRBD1	TGTGCCAGCAGCTTGGGGCCCGGGGCAGGGGGATCTTCCTACGAGCAGTACTTC	CASSLGPGAGGSSYEQYF
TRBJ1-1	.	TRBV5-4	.	TGTGCCAGCAGTTCCGGACGGGGCACTGAAGCTTTCTTT	CASSSGRGTEAFF
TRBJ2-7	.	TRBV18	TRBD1	TGTGCCAGCTCACCGGGACAGCTCTACGAGCAGTACTTC	CASSPGQLYEQYF
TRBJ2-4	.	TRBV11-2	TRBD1	TGTGCCACATCGACAGGGAACGGGGACATTCAGTACTTC	CATSTGNGDIQYF
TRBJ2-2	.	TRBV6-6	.	TGTGCCAGCAACCGGACACGGAACACCGGGGAGCTGTTTTTT	CASNRTRNTGELFF